This T cell receptor beta chain was obtained from a study of shared clonotypes between healthy human individuals. Broader study findings: Some clonotypes were shared by all four sorted-subset donors, while others were not shared. The non-shared ones had lower generation probabilities than the shared ones.

Donors were Caucasian adults residing in Nashville, Tennessee, USA. In the CD4+ fraction, cells were divided into CD45RA+ naive and CD45RA-negative memory subsets. As originally analysed: As immunoSEQ supplied junction-only sequences (without quality scores), filtering differed. Assay: immunoSEQ multiplex PCR; the TCRdb copy retains only in-frame clones and omits some. For V, J and clone size, that table is used; D and trimming come from the DNA. The table includes about 1.1 million clones, about 80% detected once. Trimming cost V 8 bases and J 8 bases, with 13 bases left between them. Germline V gene data show CDR1 as SGHAT and CDR2 as FQDESV (reference sequence). The CDR3 is 12 residues long. Of note for this clone: Its target is unknown.

The sequence was obtained from a man aged 18-30 years in good health. Some clones in this sample may be carry-over from other donors' samples. The chain uses TRBV11-1 and TRBJ1-3; D not certain. Input material: memory CD4+ T cells from PBMCs. Noted subset: CD45RA-negative fraction. The CDR3, as DNA: TGTGCCAGCCGGTCGGCTCGGGACACCATATATTTT. It codes for CASRSARDTIYF.